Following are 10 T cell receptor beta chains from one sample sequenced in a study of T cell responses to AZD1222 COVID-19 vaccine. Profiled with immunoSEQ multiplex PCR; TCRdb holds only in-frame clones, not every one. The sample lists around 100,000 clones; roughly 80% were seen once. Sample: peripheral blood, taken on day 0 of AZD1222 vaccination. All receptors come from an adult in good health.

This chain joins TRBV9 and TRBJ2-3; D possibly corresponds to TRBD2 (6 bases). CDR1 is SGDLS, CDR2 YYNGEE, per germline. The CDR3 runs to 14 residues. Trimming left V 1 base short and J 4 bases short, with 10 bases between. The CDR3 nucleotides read TGTGCCAGCAGCGTAAACCCTAGCGCAGATACGCAGTATTTT. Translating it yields CASSVNPSADTQYF.

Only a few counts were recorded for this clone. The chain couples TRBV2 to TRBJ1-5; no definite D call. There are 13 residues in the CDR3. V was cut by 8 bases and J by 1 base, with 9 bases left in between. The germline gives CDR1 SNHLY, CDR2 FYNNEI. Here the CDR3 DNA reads TGTGCCAGCCGATTCGAGAGCAATCAGCCCCAGCATTTT. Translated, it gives CASRFESNQPQHF.

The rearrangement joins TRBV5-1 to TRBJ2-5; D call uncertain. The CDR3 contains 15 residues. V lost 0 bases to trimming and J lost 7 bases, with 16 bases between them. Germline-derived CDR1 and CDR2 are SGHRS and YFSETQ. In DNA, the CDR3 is TGCGCCAGCAGCTTGGTAACGGACGGTTCAGGGACCCAGTACTTC. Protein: CASSLVTDGSGTQYF.

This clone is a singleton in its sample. The CDR3 reads CAINPAGDNYGYTF. The CDR3 coding sequence is TGTGCCATCAATCCCGCAGGGGACAACTATGGCTACACCTTC. The genes are TRBV10-3 and TRBJ1-2; perhaps TRBD1 as D (6 bases). This CDR3 region has 14 residues. The germline V and J ends were trimmed by 7 bases and 2 bases, with 14 bases remaining between them. Germline values: CDR1 ENHRY, CDR2 SYGVKD.

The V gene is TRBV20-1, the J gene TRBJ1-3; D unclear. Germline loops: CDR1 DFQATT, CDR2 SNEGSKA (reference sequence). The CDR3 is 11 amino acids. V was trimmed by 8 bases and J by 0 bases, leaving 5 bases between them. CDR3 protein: CSRVSGNTIYF. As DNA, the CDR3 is TGCAGTAGGGTCTCTGGAAACACCATATATTTT.

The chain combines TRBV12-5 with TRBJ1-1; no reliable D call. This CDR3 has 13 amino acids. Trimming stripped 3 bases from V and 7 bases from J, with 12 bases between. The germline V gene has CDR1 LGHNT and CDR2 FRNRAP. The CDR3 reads CASGFGLGSEAFF. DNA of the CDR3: TGTGCTAGTGGTTTCGGGCTAGGGAGTGAAGCTTTCTTT.

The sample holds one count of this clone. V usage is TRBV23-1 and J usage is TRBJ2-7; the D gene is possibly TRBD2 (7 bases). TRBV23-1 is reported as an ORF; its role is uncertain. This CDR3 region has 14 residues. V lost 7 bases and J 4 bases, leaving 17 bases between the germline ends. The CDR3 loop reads CASTAGAPWYEQYV. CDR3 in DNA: TGCGCCAGCACTGCGGGGGCCCCTTGGTACGAGCAGTACGTC.

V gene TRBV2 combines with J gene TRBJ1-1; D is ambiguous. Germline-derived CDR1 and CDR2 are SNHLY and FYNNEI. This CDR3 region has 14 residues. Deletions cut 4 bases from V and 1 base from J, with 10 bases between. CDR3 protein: CASSVEGRNTEAFF. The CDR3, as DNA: TGTGCCAGCAGTGTTGAGGGAAGGAACACTGAAGCTTTCTTT.

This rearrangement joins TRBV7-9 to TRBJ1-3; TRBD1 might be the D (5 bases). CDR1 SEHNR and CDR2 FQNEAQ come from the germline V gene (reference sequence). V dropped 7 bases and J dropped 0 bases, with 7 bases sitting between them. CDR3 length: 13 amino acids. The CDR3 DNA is TGTGCCAGCACCGACAGCTCTGGAAACACCATATATTTT. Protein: CASTDSSGNTIYF.

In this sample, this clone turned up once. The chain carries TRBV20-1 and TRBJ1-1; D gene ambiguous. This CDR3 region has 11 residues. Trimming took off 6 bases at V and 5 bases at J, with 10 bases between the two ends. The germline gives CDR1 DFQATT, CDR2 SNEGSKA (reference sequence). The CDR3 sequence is CSAPLRTEAFF. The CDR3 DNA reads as TGCAGTGCGCCTTTAAGGACTGAAGCTTTCTTT.